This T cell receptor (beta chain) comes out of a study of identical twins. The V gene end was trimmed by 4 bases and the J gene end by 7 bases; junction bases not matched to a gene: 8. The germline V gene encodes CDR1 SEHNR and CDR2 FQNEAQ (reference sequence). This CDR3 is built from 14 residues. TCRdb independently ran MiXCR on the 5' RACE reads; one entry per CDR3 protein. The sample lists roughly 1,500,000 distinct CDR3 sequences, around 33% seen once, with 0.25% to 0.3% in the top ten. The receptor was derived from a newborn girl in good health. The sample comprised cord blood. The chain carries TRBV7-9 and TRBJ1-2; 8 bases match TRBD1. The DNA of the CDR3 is TGTGCCAGCAGCTATAAACAGGGGGTCCGTGGCTACACCTTC. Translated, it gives CASSYKQGVRGYTF. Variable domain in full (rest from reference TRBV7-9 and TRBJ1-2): DTGVSQNPRHKITKRGQNVTFRCDPISEHNRLYWYRQTLGQGPEFLTYFQNEAQLEKSRLLSDRFSAERPKGSFSTLEIQRTEQGDSAMYLCASSYKQGVRGYTFGSGTRLTVV.